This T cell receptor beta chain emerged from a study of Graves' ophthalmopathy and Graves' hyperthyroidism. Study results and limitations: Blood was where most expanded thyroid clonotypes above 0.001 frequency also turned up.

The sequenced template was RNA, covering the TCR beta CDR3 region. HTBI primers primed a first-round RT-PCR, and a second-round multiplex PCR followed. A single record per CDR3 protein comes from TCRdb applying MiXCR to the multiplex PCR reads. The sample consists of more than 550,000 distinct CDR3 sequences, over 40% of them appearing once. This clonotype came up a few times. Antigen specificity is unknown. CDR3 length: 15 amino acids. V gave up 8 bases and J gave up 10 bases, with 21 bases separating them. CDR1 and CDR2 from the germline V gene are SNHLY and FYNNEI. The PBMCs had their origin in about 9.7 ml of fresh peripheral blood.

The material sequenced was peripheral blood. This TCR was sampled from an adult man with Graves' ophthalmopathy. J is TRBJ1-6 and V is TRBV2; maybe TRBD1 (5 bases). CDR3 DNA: TGTGCCAGCTCACCACTGGGACTCCTAAACTCACCCCTCCACTTT. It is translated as CASSPLGLLNSPLHF.